The rows below give T cell receptor beta chains drawn from one sample of a study of OX40 agonist ivuxolimab in advanced cancers. Method: immunoSEQ multiplex PCR; TCRdb's copy keeps in-frame clones and lacks some. The sample carries some 80,000 clones, over 80% recorded once. This sample comprised CD4+ or CD8+ T cells sorted from blood, obtained in a trial of the OX40 agonist ivuxolimab. The source is an adult with an advanced solid tumor such as melanoma, head and neck, liver or kidney cancer. The CDR3 runs from the conserved cysteine through the conserved F or W. Each record gives: clone size, D gene, J gene, V gene, CDR3 protein, CDR3 DNA. D genes are given only for firm matches. Rows give clone size only sometimes, using once, few, many, or a class for an expanded clone.

clone_size: .; d_call: TRBD1; j_call: TRBJ1-2; v_call: TRBV13; cdr3_aa: CASSPGQAPNYGYTF; cdr3_nt: TGTGCCAGCAGCCCTGGACAGGCGCCTAACTATGGCTACACCTTC
clone_size: few; d_call: .; j_call: TRBJ1-2; v_call: TRBV7-9; cdr3_aa: CASSLASLGYGYTF; cdr3_nt: TGTGCCAGCAGCTTAGCGTCTTTGGGCTATGGCTACACCTTC
clone_size: .; d_call: TRBD1; j_call: TRBJ1-1; v_call: TRBV2; cdr3_aa: CASSERLGQGAKAFF; cdr3_nt: TGTGCCAGCAGTGAAAGACTCGGACAGGGGGCGAAGGCTTTCTTT
clone_size: once; d_call: .; j_call: TRBJ1-6; v_call: TRBV9; cdr3_aa: CASSLTGDFNSPLHF; cdr3_nt: TGTGCCAGCAGTCTGACAGGTGACTTTAATTCACCCCTCCACTTT
clone_size: once; d_call: .; j_call: TRBJ1-1; v_call: TRBV19; cdr3_aa: CASKGGSKTEAFF; cdr3_nt: TGTGCCAGTAAGGGAGGGTCCAAGACTGAAGCTTTCTTT
clone_size: .; d_call: .; j_call: TRBJ1-1; v_call: TRBV5-1; cdr3_aa: CASSLGPSGAEAFF; cdr3_nt: TGCGCCAGCAGCTTGGGGCCATCAGGGGCTGAAGCTTTCTTT
clone_size: .; d_call: .; j_call: TRBJ2-1; v_call: TRBV19; cdr3_aa: CASSTMTGPLYNEQFF; cdr3_nt: TGTGCCAGTAGTACCATGACAGGACCCCTCTACAATGAGCAGTTCTTC
clone_size: .; d_call: .; j_call: TRBJ2-7; v_call: TRBV28; cdr3_aa: CASSRRYEQYF; cdr3_nt: TGTGCCAGCAGCAGGAGGTACGAGCAGTACTTC
clone_size: .; d_call: TRBD1; j_call: TRBJ2-5; v_call: TRBV7-3; cdr3_aa: CASSKTGGVETQYF; cdr3_nt: TGTGCCAGCAGTAAAACAGGGGGCGTAGAGACCCAGTACTTC
clone_size: few; d_call: TRBD1; j_call: TRBJ1-2; v_call: TRBV30; cdr3_aa: CAWSVEGAYGYTF; cdr3_nt: TGTGCCTGGAGTGTAGAGGGGGCCTATGGCTACACCTTC
clone_size: once; d_call: .; j_call: TRBJ2-3; v_call: TRBV5-4; cdr3_aa: CASSLGGRVTDTQYF; cdr3_nt: TGTGCCAGCAGCTTGGGCGGCAGGGTAACAGATACGCAGTATTTT
clone_size: .; d_call: .; j_call: TRBJ1-3; v_call: TRBV14; cdr3_aa: CASSIPGNTIYF; cdr3_nt: TGTGCCAGCAGCATTCCTGGAAACACCATATATTTT
clone_size: .; d_call: .; j_call: TRBJ2-3; v_call: TRBV19; cdr3_aa: CASSPSEVARTDTQYF; cdr3_nt: TGTGCCAGTAGTCCGTCGGAAGTGGCACGCACAGATACGCAGTATTTT
clone_size: .; d_call: .; j_call: TRBJ1-1; v_call: TRBV2; cdr3_aa: CASTSSLMREAFF; cdr3_nt: TGTGCCAGCACTTCCAGCTTGATGCGGGAAGCTTTCTTT
clone_size: .; d_call: .; j_call: TRBJ2-5; v_call: TRBV7-2; cdr3_aa: CASSLGSLETQYF; cdr3_nt: TGTGCCAGCAGCTTAGGAAGTCTGGAGACCCAGTACTTC
clone_size: .; d_call: TRBD1; j_call: TRBJ2-7; v_call: TRBV25-1; cdr3_aa: CASSGDRNYEQYF; cdr3_nt: TGTGCCAGCAGTGGGGACAGAAATTACGAGCAGTACTTC
clone_size: once; d_call: .; j_call: TRBJ2-5; v_call: TRBV5-1; cdr3_aa: CASSLWGPQQETQYF; cdr3_nt: TGCGCCAGCAGCTTGTGGGGGCCACAACAAGAGACCCAGTACTTC
clone_size: .; d_call: .; j_call: TRBJ2-7; v_call: TRBV27; cdr3_aa: CASSSLARGDEQYF; cdr3_nt: TGTGCCAGCAGTTCTCTCGCGAGGGGAGACGAGCAGTACTTC
clone_size: once; d_call: .; j_call: TRBJ2-7; v_call: TRBV11-3; cdr3_aa: CASSLGEKREQYF; cdr3_nt: TGTGCCAGCAGCTTAGGGGAGAAAAGGGAGCAGTACTTC
clone_size: .; d_call: .; j_call: TRBJ2-7; v_call: TRBV10-2; cdr3_aa: CASRTVLSYEQYF; cdr3_nt: TGCGCCAGCCGAACAGTCCTCTCCTACGAGCAGTACTTC